The entry that follows covers one T cell receptor (beta chain) sequence. Its antigen is not known. This CDR3 has 12 residues. V shed 6 bases and J shed 10 bases, with 13 bases lying between them. The germline CDR1 and CDR2 sequences are SEHNR and FQNEAQ (reference sequence). These data originate in a study of CD8 T cells in ankylosing spondylitis. TCRdb re-called the 5' RACE reads through MiXCR, storing one row per CDR3 protein. The sample lists 30,000 to 35,000 distinct CDR3 sequences; less than 40% were seen once. The study's findings and limits: Among TCR beta sequences, a motif of several highly homologous variants appeared characteristic of ankylosing spondylitis blood. Clones that were linked to disease were CD8+ and were relatively rare in peripheral blood. In reactive arthritis synovial fluid and blood, some motif variants had been reported before.

The source material was synovial fluid, either unsorted or a sorted T cell fraction (not recorded which). The chain couples TRBV7-9 to TRBJ2-1; D remains ambiguous. This TCR derives from a male donor with ankylosing spondylitis. The CDR3 DNA reads TGTGCCAGCAGGGATGTGATGGGGGAGCAGTTCTTC. Translation: CASRDVMGEQFF.